These T cell receptor beta chains were read from a single sample in a study of blood T cell repertoires in COVID-19. The table came from immunoSEQ multiplex PCR; TCRdb's copy has only in-frame clones and leaves some out. The sample includes fewer than 300,000 clones, approximately 90% of them seen just once. Sequenced material: peripheral blood. Every receptor here comes from a man aged 25 to 40 with acute or convalescent COVID-19. Both conserved end residues are part of each CDR3. The D gene is left open where the match is weak. Expanded clones are given a class, and other clones once, few, many or no size at all.

CDR3nt	CDR3aa	len	d_gene	abundance	j_gene	v_gene
TGTGCCAGCAGCTTAGGACAAAACCAGCCCCAGCATTTT	CASSLGQNQPQHF	13	.	.	TRBJ1-5	TRBV7-9
TGTGCCAGCAGCTTAACGATTCAGGGAGGGACTGAAGCTTTCTTT	CASSLTIQGGTEAFF	15	.	.	TRBJ1-1	TRBV11-2
TGTGCCAGCAGCACCCCGAAAACAGCCAACTATGGCTACACCTTC	CASSTPKTANYGYTF	15	.	.	TRBJ1-2	TRBV5-4
TGTGCCAGCAGGGAAGCGGGGGGGCGGTTCGGAGAGACCCAGTACTTC	CASREAGGRFGETQYF	16	TRBD2	.	TRBJ2-5	TRBV7-2
TGTGCCAGCAGCTTTATGGGCATAGCAGATACGCAGTATTTT	CASSFMGIADTQYF	14	.	.	TRBJ2-3	TRBV7-3
TGCGCCAGCCACCGTCTCGGGGGGGGCACTGAAGCTTTCTTT	CASHRLGGGTEAFF	14	.	once	TRBJ1-1	TRBV5-1
TGTGCCAGTATGAGCCCAGGGTTGTCCTACGAGCAGTACTTC	CASMSPGLSYEQYF	14	.	.	TRBJ2-7	TRBV28
TGTGCCAGCAGCTTAGCTTCAGGGGGAGTAGATACGCAGTATTTT	CASSLASGGVDTQYF	15	TRBD1	.	TRBJ2-3	TRBV11-2
TGTGCCAGCCGGACTAGCGGGGTCGATACGCAGTATTTT	CASRTSGVDTQYF	13	TRBD2	.	TRBJ2-3	TRBV6-5
TGTGCCAGCATTAAGACAGGGAACTATGGCTACACCTTC	CASIKTGNYGYTF	13	TRBD1	once	TRBJ1-2	TRBV28
TGTGCCAGCAGCCAAGACAGGGACACTGAAGCTTTCTTT	CASSQDRDTEAFF	13	.	.	TRBJ1-1	TRBV4-2
TGTGCCACCAGCCCGGGACTAGCGGGAGAGGAGCAGTACTTC	CATSPGLAGEEQYF	14	TRBD2	.	TRBJ2-7	TRBV15
TGTGCCAGTAGTAGGGACAGGGCCAAAAACATTCAGTACTTC	CASSRDRAKNIQYF	14	TRBD1	.	TRBJ2-4	TRBV19
TGTGCCAGCAGCTTCAACTGGTTCTACGAGCAGTACTTC	CASSFNWFYEQYF	13	.	.	TRBJ2-7	TRBV7-2
TGTGCCACCAGTGATGCGGGCTCTGGAAACACCATATATTTT	CATSDAGSGNTIYF	14	.	.	TRBJ1-3	TRBV24-1
TGTGCCAGCAGCTCGGGACTAGCGGGGCCAAATACGAACACCGGGGAGCTGTTTTTT	CASSSGLAGPNTNTGELFF	19	TRBD2	few	TRBJ2-2	TRBV5-4
TGCGCCAGCAGCTTGGTGTCGGGGGACTATGGCTACACCTTC	CASSLVSGDYGYTF	14	.	.	TRBJ1-2	TRBV5-1
TGCGCCAGCAGCGAGCTAACAGGGGTGGCCACTGAAGCTTTCTTT	CASSELTGVATEAFF	15	TRBD1	.	TRBJ1-1	TRBV5-1
TGTGCCGGAGGGGGGGGCGTTGCAACTAATGAAAAACTGTTTTTT	CAGGGGVATNEKLFF	15	.	.	TRBJ1-4	TRBV28
TGTGCCAGCAGTTACGGAACTAGCGGGGAGACCCAGTACTTC	CASSYGTSGETQYF	14	TRBD2	.	TRBJ2-5	TRBV6-6
TGCGCCAGCAGCAAAGGACGTTCCTGGATTTCGAAAAACTCGGACTGGCTGTTTTTT	CASSKGRSWISKNSDWLFF	19	.	.	TRBJ1-4	TRBV5-1
TGCAGCGCCAAGGGGACAGGGGCTAGCGGGAGGGTGAACGAGCAGTACTTC	CSAKGTGASGRVNEQYF	17	TRBD2	.	TRBJ2-7	TRBV29-1
TGTGCCAGTAGTCTGGCAGAGGCGATCCCGTCCCCGAATGGATACGAAAAACTGTTTTTT	CASSLAEAIPSPNGYEKLFF	20	.	.	TRBJ1-4	TRBV19